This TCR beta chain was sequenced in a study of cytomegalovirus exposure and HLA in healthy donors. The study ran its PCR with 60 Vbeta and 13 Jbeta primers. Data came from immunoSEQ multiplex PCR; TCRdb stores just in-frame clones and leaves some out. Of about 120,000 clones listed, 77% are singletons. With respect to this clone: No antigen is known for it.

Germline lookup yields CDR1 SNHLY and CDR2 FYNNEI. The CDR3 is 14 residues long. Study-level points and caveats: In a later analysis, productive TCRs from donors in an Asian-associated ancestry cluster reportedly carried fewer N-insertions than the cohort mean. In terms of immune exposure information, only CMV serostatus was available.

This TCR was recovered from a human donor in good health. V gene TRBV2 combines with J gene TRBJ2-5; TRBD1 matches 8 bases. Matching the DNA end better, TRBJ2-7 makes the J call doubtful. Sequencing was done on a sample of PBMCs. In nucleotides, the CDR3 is TGTGCCAGCACTAGACAGGGGACCTCCTACGAGCAGTACTTC. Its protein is CASTRQGTSYEQYF.